This T cell receptor (beta chain) was profiled in a study of memory B cells and T cells in multiple sclerosis. Study-wide points: Compartments had unequal clone-set sizes, affecting shared clonotype counts.

This CDR3 has 14 residues. V gave up 0 bases and J gave up 8 bases, with 11 bases separating them. From germline, CDR1 is MRHNA and CDR2 SNTAGT. Of note for this clone: Its antigen remains unknown.

Clones were read by immunoSEQ multiplex PCR, and TCRdb kept only the in-frame ones, dropping some. Counted here are several thousand clones, about 60% occurring once; the ten biggest clones make up roughly a third. The chain recombines TRBV6-4 with TRBJ2-1; maybe TRBD2 (5 bases). This receptor was obtained from a human donor with multiple sclerosis. Sequencing input: memory (CD45RO+) CD8+ T cells from blood. The chain's CDR3 is CASSDSGERDEQFF. In DNA, the CDR3 is TGTGCCAGCAGTGACTCTGGGGAGAGGGATGAGCAGTTCTTC.